Below are 32 T cell receptor beta chains sequenced from a single sample in a study of OX40 agonist ivuxolimab in advanced cancers. Data came from immunoSEQ multiplex PCR; TCRdb stores just in-frame clones and leaves some out. The sample records roughly 80,000 clones, approximately 84% being singletons. The input for sequencing was CD4+ or CD8+ T cells sorted from blood, taken in a trial of the OX40 agonist ivuxolimab. All receptors derive from an adult with an advanced solid tumor such as melanoma, head and neck, liver or kidney cancer.

V usage is TRBV28 and J usage is TRBJ2-5; 11 nucleotides align to TRBD1. In germline, CDR1 is MDHEN, CDR2 SYDVKM. The CDR3 has 15 amino acids. Losses at the gene ends were 6 bases for V and 4 bases for J; bases not matched to a gene: 7. CDR3 nucleotide sequence: TGTGCCAGCAGCAGTCGGGACAGGGGGAGAGAGACCCAGTACTTC. Its protein product is CASSSRDRGRETQYF.

V usage is TRBV23-1 and J usage is TRBJ1-4; perhaps TRBD1 as D (5 bases). TRBV23-1 is labeled an ORF, and its function is uncertain. The CDR3 loop spans 17 amino acids. V was pared by 4 bases and J by 4 bases, with 19 bases between. The CDR3 loop reads CASSPYSRDRLNEKLFF. The DNA of the CDR3 is TGCGCCAGCAGTCCATATTCCCGGGACCGCCTTAATGAAAAACTGTTTTTT.

V gene TRBV6-5 combines with J gene TRBJ1-3, with no clear D. The CDR3 runs 14 residues. Germline V gene data show CDR1 as MNHEY and CDR2 as SVGAGI. The germline V and J ends were trimmed by 6 bases and 0 bases, with 9 bases remaining between them. The CDR3 sequence is CASRLTGSGNTIYF. The DNA of the CDR3 is TGTGCCAGCAGGCTGACGGGCTCTGGAAACACCATATATTTT.

J is TRBJ2-2 and V is TRBV6-5; no reliable D call. The CDR3 contains 13 residues. V was trimmed by 7 bases and J by 2 bases, leaving 8 bases between them. The germline gives CDR1 MNHEY, CDR2 SVGAGI. This CDR3 reads CASKADNTGELFF. CDR3 bases: TGTGCCAGCAAAGCAGACAACACCGGGGAGCTGTTTTTT.

The chain carries TRBV2 and TRBJ1-5, with a tentative D call TRBD1 (5 bases). The CDR3 extends over 15 amino acids. Germline CDR1 and CDR2: SNHLY and FYNNEI. Between the trimmed V and J ends, which lost 3 bases and 3 bases, there was a span of 12 bases. The CDR3 protein is CASSEGRQPNQPQHF. The DNA for the CDR3 is TGTGCCAGCAGTGAGGGCAGACAGCCCAATCAGCCCCAGCATTTT.

The chain links TRBV5-1 to TRBJ1-5; TRBD1 might be the D (5 bases). V was cut by 0 bases and J by 4 bases, with 11 bases left in between. The CDR3 spans 15 residues. Germline V lookup: CDR1 SGHRS, CDR2 YFSETQ. CDR3 coding DNA: TGCGCCAGCAGCTTGGATGGGGACTATAATCAGCCCCAGCATTTT. It is translated as CASSLDGDYNQPQHF.

The rearrangement joins TRBV28 to TRBJ1-2, with D maybe TRBD1 (6 bases). V shed 5 bases and J shed 2 bases, with 12 bases lying between them. Germline V gives CDR1 MDHEN, CDR2 SYDVKM. The CDR3 runs to 14 residues. The CDR3 spells CASSVQGSNYGYTF. The CDR3 region has the DNA TGTGCCAGCAGTGTACAGGGTTCCAACTATGGCTACACCTTC.

The chain employs TRBV5-4 and TRBJ1-4; the D gene is possibly TRBD1 (5 bases). Germline CDR1 is SGHNT and CDR2 is YYREEE (reference sequence). This CDR3 spans 14 amino acids. V was shortened by 4 bases and J by 8 bases, with 15 bases between the two germline ends. The CDR3 sequence is CASSPGGVEEKLFF. Here the CDR3 DNA reads TGTGCCAGCAGCCCGGGAGGGGTAGAGGAAAAACTGTTTTTT.

The chain links TRBV27 to TRBJ1-2; D remains ambiguous. The germline V and J ends were trimmed by 5 bases and 8 bases, with 15 bases remaining between them. CDR3 length: 13 residues. Germline CDR1 is MNHEY and CDR2 is SMNVEV (reference sequence). In DNA form, the CDR3 reads TGTGCCAGCAGTCCCCAGGACCGCCCCGGCTACACCTTC. It codes for CASSPQDRPGYTF.

Notes on this clone: Compared with germline, one end of the junction differs, possibly owing to a read error. This rearrangement joins TRBV13 to TRBJ2-7; D not certain. This CDR3 region has 13 residues. Germline V gene sequence: CDR1 PRHDT, CDR2 FYEKMQ (reference sequence). The CDR3 coding sequence is TGTGCCAGCAGCCTAGGACGGGCCTACGAGCAGTACTTC. As protein: CASSLGRAYEQYF. Complete variable domain (other parts from reference TRBV13 and TRBJ2-7): AAGVIQSPRHLIKEKRETATLKCYPIPRHDTVYWYQQGPGQDPQFLISFYEKMQSDKGSIPDRFSAQQFSDYHSELNMSSLELGDSALYFCASSLGRAYEQYFGPGTRLTVT.

The CDR3 sequence: CASSPEGNSGNTIYF. Written as DNA, the CDR3 is TGTGCCAGCTCACCAGAGGGGAACTCTGGAAACACCATATATTTT. The rearrangement links TRBV18 to TRBJ1-3; D might be TRBD1 (5 bases). V was pared by 2 bases and J by 0 bases, with 8 bases between. Germline V gives CDR1 KGHSH, CDR2 LQKENI. CDR3 length equals 15 residues. Together with reference TRBV18 and TRBJ1-3, the CDR3 gives the full variable domain: NAGVMQNPRHLVRRRGQEARLRCSPMKGHSHVYWYRQLPEEGLKFMVYLQKENIIDESGMPKERFSAEFPKEGPSILRIQQVVRGDSAAYFCASSPEGNSGNTIYFGEGSWLTVV.

J is TRBJ2-3 and V is TRBV5-4, with D unresolved. CDR1 is SGHNT and CDR2 is YYREEE in the germline V gene (reference sequence). Between the trimmed V and J ends, which lost 7 bases and 0 bases, there was a span of 9 bases. This CDR3 has 13 residues. The CDR3 sequence is CASALPSTDTQYF. The CDR3 DNA follows: TGTGCCAGCGCACTCCCTAGCACAGATACGCAGTATTTT.

This chain links TRBV7-6 with TRBJ1-6; 9 bases match TRBD1. V was pared by 2 bases and J by 1 base, with 12 bases of the junction left unmatched. This CDR3 has 20 residues. Germline V lookup: CDR1 SGHVS, CDR2 FNYEAQ. CDR3 coding DNA: TGTGCCAGCAGCTTATTCCCTCCGACAGGGGGTACGTCCTATAATTCACCCCTCCACTTT. As protein: CASSLFPPTGGTSYNSPLHF.

DNA of the CDR3: TGTGCCAGCAGCTTAGGCCTCAGGGACTATGAAGCTTTCTTT. Translated, it gives CASSLGLRDYEAFF. The chain links TRBV7-2 to TRBJ1-1, with D possibly being TRBD1 (5 bases). Deletions cut 1 base from V and 7 bases from J, with 13 bases between. This CDR3 contains 14 residues. Germline loops: CDR1 SGHTA, CDR2 FQGNSA.

The rearrangement joins TRBV5-1 to TRBJ1-4, with D unresolved. The germline V gene encodes CDR1 SGHRS and CDR2 YFSETQ. The CDR3 spans 16 residues. Deletions cut 4 bases from V and 0 bases from J, with 13 bases between. The CDR3 DNA follows: TGCGCCAGCAGCCCCGAACCGGTCTCAACTAATGAAAAACTGTTTTTT. It yields the protein CASSPEPVSTNEKLFF.

This chain connects TRBV7-9 to TRBJ2-5, with 8 nucleotides matching TRBD1. The germline CDR1 and CDR2 sequences are SEHNR and FQNEAQ (reference sequence). J lost 2 bases, V lost 4 bases, and 3 bases had no gene match. The CDR3 totals 14 residues. The CDR3 DNA follows: TGTGCCAGCAGCTCGGGACAGGCTCAAGAGACCCAGTACTTC. Protein sequence: CASSSGQAQETQYF.

The chain employs TRBV4-1 and TRBJ2-7, with 7 bases fitting TRBD1. This CDR3 is 15 amino acids long. Trimming took 1 base from V and 4 from J; bases not matched to a gene: 7. Germline CDR1 and CDR2: MGHRA and YSYEKL. The CDR3 region is CASSQGVGQIYEQYV. In DNA form, the CDR3 reads TGCGCCAGCAGCCAAGGGGTGGGACAGATATACGAGCAGTACGTC.

The chain joins TRBV5-4 to TRBJ1-2; a weak D match, TRBD1 (5 bases). This CDR3 is built from 15 residues. Deletions cut 4 bases from V and 7 bases from J, with 20 bases between. Germline V gene lookup returns CDR1 SGHNT and CDR2 YYREEE (reference sequence). This CDR3 reads CASSTPKSGSRGYTF. CDR3 DNA: TGTGCCAGCAGCACCCCTAAGTCAGGGTCTCGTGGCTACACCTTC.

The rearrangement joins TRBV29-1 to TRBJ2-7, with D perhaps TRBD1 (6 bases). The CDR3 covers 14 residues. Germline lookup yields CDR1 SQVTM and CDR2 ANQGSEA. Trimming left V 7 bases short and J 4 bases short, with 20 bases between. The CDR3 DNA is TGCAGCGCAACCCCAGGGGTGGCGGGTTACGAGCAGTACTTC. Translating gives CSATPGVAGYEQYF.

The chain recombines TRBV5-1 with TRBJ2-1, with D possibly matching TRBD1 (5 bases). Germline lookup yields CDR1 SGHRS and CDR2 YFSETQ. CDR3 length: 15 residues. The V gene lost 0 bases and the J gene lost 3 bases, with 10 bases spanning the gap. The CDR3 coding sequence is TGCGCCAGCAGCTTGGTTGCAGGGTTCTACAATGAGCAGTTCTTC. Protein product: CASSLVAGFYNEQFF.

This chain connects TRBV29-1 to TRBJ2-3, with D uncertain. The CDR3 runs to 14 residues. Germline lookup yields CDR1 SQVTM and CDR2 ANQGSEA. V was shortened by 1 base and J by 8 bases, with 16 bases between the two germline ends. CDR3 region: CSVEAQVMGGTQYF. The CDR3 DNA follows: TGCAGCGTTGAAGCGCAGGTGATGGGCGGTACGCAGTATTTT.

As DNA, the CDR3 is TGTGCCAGCAGCCGCGGACCCGGGTACGAGCAGTACGTC. Protein product: CASSRGPGYEQYV. This chain connects TRBV6-5 to TRBJ2-7, with no clear D. Germline V gene data show CDR1 as MNHEY and CDR2 as SVGAGI. CDR3 size: 13 residues. The V end was cut by 6 bases, the J end by 4 bases, with 13 bases between.

The chain recombines TRBV7-3 with TRBJ1-2; D might be TRBD1 (5 bases). The CDR3 sequence is 13 residues long. CDR1 and CDR2 from the germline V gene are SGHTA and FQGTGA. V was trimmed by 4 bases and J by 0 bases, leaving 6 bases between them. The CDR3 nucleotides are TGTGCCAGCAGCTACAGGTCTAACTATGGCTACACCTTC. It specifies CASSYRSNYGYTF.

The chain uses TRBV6-5 and TRBJ1-1; tentative D call: TRBD1 (5 bases). Germline CDR1 MNHEY, CDR2 SVGAGI. The V end was cut by 10 bases, the J end by 2 bases, with 17 bases between. The CDR3 is 14 residues long. This CDR3 reads CATQGDSPNTEAFF. In nucleotides, the CDR3 is TGTGCCACCCAGGGCGACAGCCCAAACACTGAAGCTTTCTTT.

V is TRBV19 and J is TRBJ2-5; the D gene is possibly TRBD1 (6 bases). The J call may be mistaken, given a closer DNA end match to TRBJ2-7. The CDR3 covers 14 residues. Germline CDR1 is LNHDA and CDR2 is SQIVND (reference sequence). The CDR3 loop reads CASARTALDYEQYF. The CDR3 DNA follows: TGTGCCAGTGCACGGACAGCCTTAGACTACGAGCAGTACTTC.

The chain carries TRBV19 and TRBJ2-1; D is possibly TRBD1 or TRBD2 (7 bases each). The CDR3 runs to 15 residues. Germline V gene lookup returns CDR1 LNHDA and CDR2 SQIVND (reference sequence). V gave up 4 bases and J gave up 5 bases, with 15 bases separating them. CDR3 in DNA: TGTGCCAGTAGTACACAGGGGAGGGTGGACAATGAGCAGTTCTTC. Amino acid sequence: CASSTQGRVDNEQFF.

This chain uses TRBV18 with TRBJ2-2; D might be TRBD1 (5 bases). This CDR3 has 15 amino acids. The V end was cut by 3 bases, the J end by 3 bases, with 11 bases between. Germline CDR1 is KGHSH and CDR2 is LQKENI. In DNA form, the CDR3 reads TGTGCCAGCTCACCTCAGGAGACAGACACCGGGGAGCTGTTTTTT. It codes for CASSPQETDTGELFF.

The V call is TRBV4-2, the J call TRBJ2-2; D remains unclear. Germline-derived CDR1 and CDR2 are LGHNA and YNFKEQ. Trimming removed 0 bases from V and 0 bases from J, with 11 bases in between. The CDR3 length is 17 residues. In DNA, the CDR3 is TGTGCCAGCAGCCAAGAGGGTGGATACGCGAACACCGGGGAGCTGTTTTTT. It specifies CASSQEGGYANTGELFF.

The chain uses TRBV29-1 and TRBJ1-1; D might be TRBD1 (6 bases). This CDR3 has 13 amino acids. V was shortened by 2 bases and J by 2 bases, with 9 bases between the two germline ends. Germline lookup yields CDR1 SQVTM and CDR2 ANQGSEA. The CDR3 DNA is TGCAGCGTTGAACAGGGGCAAAACACTGAAGCTTTCTTT. It specifies CSVEQGQNTEAFF.

The chain has TRBV27 and TRBJ2-5; D call uncertain. The CDR3 is made up of 11 amino acids. The germline gives CDR1 MNHEY, CDR2 SMNVEV (reference sequence). Between the trimmed V and J ends, which lost 3 bases and 4 bases, there was a span of 3 bases. The CDR3 spells CASSLGETQYF. CDR3 bases: TGTGCCAGCAGTTTGGGAGAGACCCAGTACTTC.

This clone has just one count. CDR3 loop: CASSLDPGIRTFF. Written as DNA, the CDR3 is TGCGCCAGCAGTCTTGACCCCGGGATTAGAACTTTCTTT. The chain is built from TRBV5-1 and TRBJ1-1; D unclear. This CDR3 contains 13 residues. Trimming removed 5 bases at V and 12 bases at J, with 20 bases between. In germline, CDR1 is SGHRS, CDR2 YFSETQ.

This chain connects TRBV19 to TRBJ1-2; D remains unclear. V lost 2 bases and J 0 bases, leaving 10 bases between the germline ends. Germline V gene lookup returns CDR1 LNHDA and CDR2 SQIVND (reference sequence). This CDR3 is built from 15 residues. CDR3 residues: CASSIPSRANYGYTF. The CDR3 bases are TGTGCCAGTAGTATACCGTCGCGAGCTAACTATGGCTACACCTTC. Using reference TRBV19 and TRBJ1-2 for the parts outside the CDR3, the full variable domain is DGGITQSPKYLFRKEGQNVTLSCEQNLNHDAMYWYRQDPGQGLRLIYYSQIVNDFQKGDIAEGYSVSREKKESFPLTVTSAQKNPTAFYLCASSIPSRANYGYTFGSGTRLTVV.